The text below deals with one T cell receptor (beta chain). The antigen remains undetermined. Regarding treatment: roughly 11-day PBMC culture with coronavirus spike peptide pools or control peptides (ViraFEST assay). This entry is derived from a study of vaccination and CD4 T cells after COVID-19. The length of the CDR3 is 13 residues. V lost 6 bases and J lost 4, with 15 bases in between. Looked up from germline, CDR1 is DFQATT and CDR2 is SNEGSKA (reference sequence). The Oncomine TCR Beta short-read assay sequenced DNA from cultured CD4+ T cells. Each CDR3 protein gets one entry after TCRdb re-called the PCR reads with MiXCR. Altogether tens of thousands of distinct CDR3 sequences are present, roughly 60% being singletons, with the ten largest covering less than 9%.

This rearrangement joins TRBV20-1 to TRBJ1-2; D uncertain. Sequencing input: CD4+ T cells from blood, cultured in vitro. The receptor was derived from a human donor who had recovered from COVID-19. The CDR3 sequence: CSASDPTGYGYTF. In DNA, the CDR3 is TGCAGTGCCTCGGACCCGACGGGCTATGGCTACACCTTC.